This T cell receptor (beta chain) is drawn from a study of T cells in Graves' hyperthyroidism and ophthalmopathy. In this sample, this clonotype turned up many times. Its matching antigen is unknown. Study results and caveats: Most clonotypes that expanded in the thyroid above 0.001 also showed up in blood.

Exclusion of a patient resulted from uncontrolled infection, other autoimmune disease, pregnancy or lactation. Clinical symptoms, serum thyroxine, TRAb, thyroid ultrasound and orbital computed tomography established diagnosis. This CDR3 region has 14 residues. CDR1 is SGHRS and CDR2 is YFSETQ in the germline V gene. The V gene lost 4 bases and the J gene lost 2 bases, with 12 bases spanning the gap. The source material, RNA transcripts, was used to amplify TCR beta CDR3 regions. TCR CDR3 underwent first-round RT-PCR with the HTBI primer set. TCRdb reanalysed the multiplex PCR reads using MiXCR and keeps one entry per CDR3 protein. The sample has over 250,000 distinct CDR3 sequences, roughly an eighth seen once.

The chain carries TRBV5-1 and TRBJ1-1; D possibly corresponds to TRBD1 (5 bases). Sequenced material: blood. This receptor was taken from a woman between 40 and 55 years old with Graves' ophthalmopathy. The CDR3: CASSPFGQNTEAFF. CDR3 DNA sequence: TGCGCCAGCAGCCCCTTTGGACAAAACACTGAAGCTTTCTTT. Supplemented by reference TRBV5-1 and TRBJ1-1, the full variable domain reads KAGVTQTPRYLIKTRGQQVTLSCSPISGHRSVSWYQQTPGQGLQFLFEYFSETQRNKGNFPGRFSGRQFSNSRSEMNVSTLELGDSALYLCASSPFGQNTEAFFGQGTRLTVV.